The entry that follows covers one TCR beta chain sequence. Its target is unknown. The sample originates from a study of graft-versus-host responses after intestinal transplantation. Study-level points and caveats: Present in recipient marrow, GvH clones included some that appeared first in ileum or blood.

Sequencing used immunoSEQ multiplex PCR; TCRdb keeps in-frame clones, though not all of them. The sample lists about 26,000 clones, about 80% occurring once. This receptor was obtained from a human donor who received an intestinal transplant. The material was unstimulated CD4+ T cells sorted from spleen or lymph node cells, obtained before intestinal transplant.

CDR3 sequence (DNA): TGTGCCAGCAGGACTAGGGGTGAGCAGTACTTC. Amino acids: CASRTRGEQYF. The chain uses TRBV6-5 and TRBJ2-7, with a possible D match to TRBD2 (6 bases). The CDR3 runs to 11 residues. The germline V and J ends were trimmed by 6 bases and 7 bases, with 10 bases remaining between them. CDR1 and CDR2 from the germline V gene are MNHEY and SVGAGI.